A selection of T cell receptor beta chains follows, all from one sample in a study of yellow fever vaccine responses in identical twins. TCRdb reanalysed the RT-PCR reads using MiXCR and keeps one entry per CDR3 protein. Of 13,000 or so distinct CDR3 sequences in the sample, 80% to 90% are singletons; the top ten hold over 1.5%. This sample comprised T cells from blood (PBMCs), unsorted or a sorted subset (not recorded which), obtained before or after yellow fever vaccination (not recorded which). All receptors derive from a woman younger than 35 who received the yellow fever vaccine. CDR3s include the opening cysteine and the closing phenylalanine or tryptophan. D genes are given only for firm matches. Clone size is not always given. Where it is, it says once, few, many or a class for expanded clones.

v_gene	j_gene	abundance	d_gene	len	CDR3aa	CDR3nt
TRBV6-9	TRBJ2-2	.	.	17	CASSTASGPTGTGELFF	TGTGCCAGCAGTACAGCTTCCGGGCCCACGGGGACCGGGGAGCTGTTTTTT
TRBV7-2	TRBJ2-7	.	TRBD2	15	CASSLVLAASYEQYF	TGTGCCAGCAGCTTAGTGCTAGCGGCATCCTACGAGCAGTACTTC
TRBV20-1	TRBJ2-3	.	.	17	CSARELQTRWVTDTQYF	TGCAGTGCTAGAGAACTTCAGACTAGATGGGTCACAGATACGCAGTATTTT
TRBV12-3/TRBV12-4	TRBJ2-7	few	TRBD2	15	CASSQTSGGSYEQYF	TGTGCCAGCAGTCAAACTAGCGGGGGGTCCTACGAGCAGTACTTC
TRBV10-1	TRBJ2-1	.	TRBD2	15	CASSEVVAGVNEQFF	TGCGCCAGCAGTGAGGTGGTAGCGGGAGTGAATGAGCAGTTCTTC
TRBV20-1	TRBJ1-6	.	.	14	CSAKEGREVGPLHF	TGCAGTGCTAAGGAGGGCAGGGAAGTTGGACCCCTCCACTTT
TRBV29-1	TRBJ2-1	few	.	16	CSVEYSAIQPYNEQFF	TGCAGCGTTGAATATTCCGCTATACAGCCTTACAATGAGCAGTTCTTC
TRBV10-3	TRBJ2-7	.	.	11	CAITPGYEQYF	TGTGCCATCACTCCAGGGTACGAGCAGTACTTC
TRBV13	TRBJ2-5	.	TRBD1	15	CASSPRDRAKETQYF	TGTGCCAGCAGTCCCCGGGACAGGGCCAAAGAGACCCAGTACTTC
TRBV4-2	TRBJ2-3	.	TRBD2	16	CASSFGLAGVTDTQYF	TGTGCCAGCAGCTTCGGACTAGCGGGGGTTACAGATACGCAGTATTTT
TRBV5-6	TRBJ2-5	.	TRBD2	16	CASSLGASGMEETQYF	TGTGCCAGCAGCTTGGGGGCTAGCGGGATGGAGGAGACCCAGTACTTC
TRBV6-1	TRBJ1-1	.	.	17	CASRPETTRAGFTEAFF	TGTGCCAGCAGGCCGGAAACGACACGGGCGGGTTTCACTGAAGCTTTCTTT
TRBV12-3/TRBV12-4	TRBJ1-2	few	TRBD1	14	CASRRQGAKYGYTF	TGTGCCAGCAGAAGACAGGGGGCGAAGTATGGCTACACCTTC
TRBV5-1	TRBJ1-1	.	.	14	CASSLAWGNTEAFF	TGCGCCAGCAGCTTGGCGTGGGGGAACACTGAAGCTTTCTTT
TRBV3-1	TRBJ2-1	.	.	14	CASSLWAGYNEQFF	TGTGCCAGCAGCCTGTGGGCAGGGTACAATGAGCAGTTCTTC
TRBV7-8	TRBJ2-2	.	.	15	CASSFAGPNTGELFF	TGTGCCAGCAGCTTCGCGGGTCCGAACACCGGGGAGCTGTTTTTT
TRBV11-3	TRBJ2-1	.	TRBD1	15	CASSLGVSGGGEQFF	TGTGCCAGCAGCTTAGGGGTATCAGGGGGCGGTGAGCAGTTCTTC
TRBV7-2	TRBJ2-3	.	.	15	CASSLGAPSTDTQYF	TGTGCCAGCAGCTTAGGAGCCCCTAGCACAGATACGCAGTATTTT
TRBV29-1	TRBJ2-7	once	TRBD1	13	CSGGGQVTYEQYF	TGCAGCGGGGGTGGACAGGTGACCTACGAGCAGTACTTC
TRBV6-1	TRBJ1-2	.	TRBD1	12	CASSRQGERYTF	TGTGCCAGCAGTCGACAGGGGGAACGCTACACCTTC
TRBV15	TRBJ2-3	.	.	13	CATIREPGEGQYF	TGTGCCACCATCAGAGAGCCAGGCGAGGGGCAGTATTTT
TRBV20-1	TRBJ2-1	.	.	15	CSATLGGGSYNEQFF	TGCAGTGCTACCCTCGGGGGCGGGAGTTACAATGAGCAGTTCTTC
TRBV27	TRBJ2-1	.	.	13	CASSGIEGNEQFF	TGTGCCAGCAGTGGGATCGAAGGGAATGAGCAGTTCTTC
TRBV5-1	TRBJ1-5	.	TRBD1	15	CASSLGDRDDQPQHF	TGCGCCAGCAGCTTGGGGGACAGGGACGATCAGCCCCAGCATTTT
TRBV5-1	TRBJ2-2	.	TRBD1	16	CASSQQGQGDTGELFF	TGCGCCAGCAGCCAACAGGGACAGGGCGACACCGGGGAGCTGTTTTTT
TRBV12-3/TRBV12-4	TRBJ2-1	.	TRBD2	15	CASSGGTSGYNEQFF	TGTGCCAGCAGCGGGGGGACTAGCGGCTACAATGAGCAGTTCTTC
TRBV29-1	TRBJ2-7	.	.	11	CSVNQGNEQYF	TGCAGCGTGAATCAGGGTAACGAGCAGTACTTC
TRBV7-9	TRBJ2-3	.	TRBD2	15	CASSTGLAGLDTQYF	TGTGCCAGCAGCACCGGGCTAGCGGGTTTAGATACGCAGTATTTT
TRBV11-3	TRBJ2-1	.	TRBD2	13	CASNAGGYNEQFF	TGTGCCAGCAATGCGGGGGGGTACAATGAGCAGTTCTTC
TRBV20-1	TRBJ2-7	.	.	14	CSASPDGAAYEQYF	TGCAGTGCTAGCCCGGACGGAGCAGCCTACGAGCAGTACTTC
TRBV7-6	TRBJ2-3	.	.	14	CASSLFPLTDTQYF	TGTGCCAGCAGCTTATTTCCTCTCACAGATACGCAGTATTTT
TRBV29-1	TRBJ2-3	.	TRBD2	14	CSALAGGGTDTQYF	TGCAGCGCCCTAGCGGGAGGTGGCACAGATACGCAGTATTTT
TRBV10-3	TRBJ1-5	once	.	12	CAISESSGRQHF	TGTGCCATCAGTGAGTCGTCCGGGCGCCAGCATTTT
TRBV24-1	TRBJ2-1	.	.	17	CATSVSPRLISGNEQFF	TGTGCCACCAGCGTCTCACCCCGGCTAATCTCTGGCAATGAGCAGTTCTTC
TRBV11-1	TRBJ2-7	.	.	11	CASSLVDEQYF	TGTGCCAGCAGCTTAGTGGACGAGCAGTACTTC
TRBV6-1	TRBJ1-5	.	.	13	CASRPGVFQPQHF	TGTGCCAGCAGACCAGGGGTTTTTCAGCCCCAGCATTTT
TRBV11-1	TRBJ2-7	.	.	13	CASSLGDFYEQYF	TGTGCCAGCAGCTTAGGGGATTTCTACGAGCAGTACTTC
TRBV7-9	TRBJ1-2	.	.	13	CASSLGPNYGYTF	TGTGCCAGCAGCTTAGGACCTAACTATGGCTACACCTTC
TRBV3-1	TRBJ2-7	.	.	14	CASSQVDRTYEQYF	TGTGCCAGCAGCCAAGTGGACCGAACCTACGAGCAGTACTTC
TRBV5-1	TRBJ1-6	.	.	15	CASISGPGVNSPLHF	TGCGCCAGCATATCGGGACCTGGGGTTAATTCACCCCTCCACTTT
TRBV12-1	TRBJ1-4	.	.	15	CASSFARVTNEKLFF	TGTGCCAGCAGCTTTGCCAGGGTAACTAATGAAAAACTGTTTTTT
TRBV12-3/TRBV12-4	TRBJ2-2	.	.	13	CASRGPNTGELFF	TGTGCCAGCCGGGGCCCCAACACCGGGGAGCTGTTTTTT
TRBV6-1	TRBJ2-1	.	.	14	CASSVRQTYNEQFF	TGTGCCAGCAGTGTTAGACAGACCTACAATGAGCAGTTCTTC
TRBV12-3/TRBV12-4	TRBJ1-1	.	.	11	CASSPGFEAFF	TGTGCCAGCAGTCCAGGGTTCGAAGCTTTCTTT
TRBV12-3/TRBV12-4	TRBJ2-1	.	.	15	CASREGTSRYNEQFF	TGTGCCAGCAGGGAAGGGACCTCTCGATACAATGAGCAGTTCTTC
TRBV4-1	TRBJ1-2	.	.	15	CASSQDEWRNYGYTF	TGCGCCAGCAGCCAAGATGAATGGAGGAACTATGGCTACACCTTC
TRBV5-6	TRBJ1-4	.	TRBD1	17	CASSLRVTGARNEKLFF	TGTGCCAGCAGCTTGCGGGTGACAGGGGCGAGGAATGAAAAACTGTTTTTT